The sample holds one count of the clone carrying this T cell receptor beta chain. What it binds is not known. The sample originates from a study of vaccination and CD4 T cells after COVID-19. About the study: Each control culture was treated with a CEFX pool, an HIV-1 Nef pool, or no peptide.

Treatment indicated: approximately 9-day PBMC culture with coronavirus spike peptide pools or control peptides (ViraFEST assay). Peptide-pool expansion of antigen-specific T cells preceded TCR sequencing in ViraFEST. J lost 3 bases, V lost 3 bases, and 16 bases had no gene match. This CDR3 is built from 20 residues. CDR1 MRHNA and CDR2 SNTAGT come from the germline V gene. Sequenced with the Oncomine TCR Beta short-read assay was DNA taken from cultured CD4+ T cells. The authors extracted genomic DNA from cultured CD4+ T cells. In TCRdb, the PCR reads were re-called with MiXCR into one record per CDR3 protein. The profile shows 11,000 or so distinct CDR3 sequences, around 58% of them singletons.

The receptor was derived from a human donor who had recovered from COVID-19. Sequencing was done on a sample of CD4+ T cells from blood, cultured in vitro. The gene calls are TRBV6-4 and TRBJ2-1; TRBD1 agrees at 11 bases. In nucleotides, the CDR3 is TGTGCCAGCAGTGAGGCCCGGGACAGGGGGGAGCGAGACCTCTACAATGAGCAGTTCTTC. As protein: CASSEARDRGERDLYNEQFF.